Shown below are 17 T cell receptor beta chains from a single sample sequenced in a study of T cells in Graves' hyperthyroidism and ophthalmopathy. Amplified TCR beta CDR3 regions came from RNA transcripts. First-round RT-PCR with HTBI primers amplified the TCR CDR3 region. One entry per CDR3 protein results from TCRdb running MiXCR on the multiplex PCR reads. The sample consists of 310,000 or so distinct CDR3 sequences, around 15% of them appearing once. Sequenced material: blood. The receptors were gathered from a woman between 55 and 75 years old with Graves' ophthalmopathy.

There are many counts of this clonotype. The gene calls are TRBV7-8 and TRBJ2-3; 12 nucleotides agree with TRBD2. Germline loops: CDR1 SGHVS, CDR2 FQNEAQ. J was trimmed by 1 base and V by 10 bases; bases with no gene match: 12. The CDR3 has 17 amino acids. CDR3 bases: TGTGCCACCTCTCTAGCGGGGGGGCCTCCAGGCACAGATACGCAGTATTTT. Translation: CATSLAGGPPGTDTQYF.

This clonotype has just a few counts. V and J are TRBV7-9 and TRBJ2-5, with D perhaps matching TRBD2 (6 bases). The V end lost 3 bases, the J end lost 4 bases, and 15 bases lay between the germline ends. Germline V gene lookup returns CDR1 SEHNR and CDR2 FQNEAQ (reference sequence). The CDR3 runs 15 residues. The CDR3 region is CASSLGLGLRETQYF. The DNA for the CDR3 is TGTGCCAGCAGCTTGGGACTGGGTCTCCGAGAGACCCAGTACTTC.

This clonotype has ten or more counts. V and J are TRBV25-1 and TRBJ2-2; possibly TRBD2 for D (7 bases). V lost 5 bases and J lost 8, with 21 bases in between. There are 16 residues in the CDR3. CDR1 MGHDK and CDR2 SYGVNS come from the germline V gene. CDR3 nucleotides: TGTGCCAGCAGTCCCCTAGGGGGGAGGGCCGGAGGGGAGCTGTTTTTT. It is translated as CASSPLGGRAGGELFF.

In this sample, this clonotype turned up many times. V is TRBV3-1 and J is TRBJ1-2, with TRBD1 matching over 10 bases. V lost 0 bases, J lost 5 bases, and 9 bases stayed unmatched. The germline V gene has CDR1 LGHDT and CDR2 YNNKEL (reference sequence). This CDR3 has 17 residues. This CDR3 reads CASSQDFRDRGRYGYTF. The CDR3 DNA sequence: TGTGCCAGCAGCCAAGATTTTCGGGACAGGGGACGATATGGCTACACCTTC.

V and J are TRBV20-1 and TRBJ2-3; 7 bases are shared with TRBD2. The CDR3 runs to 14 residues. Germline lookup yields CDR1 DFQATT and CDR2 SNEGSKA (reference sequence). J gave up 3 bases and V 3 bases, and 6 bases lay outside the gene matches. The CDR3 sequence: CSASPTSRTDTQYF. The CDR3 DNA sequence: TGCAGTGCTAGCCCGACTAGCCGGACAGATACGCAGTATTTT.

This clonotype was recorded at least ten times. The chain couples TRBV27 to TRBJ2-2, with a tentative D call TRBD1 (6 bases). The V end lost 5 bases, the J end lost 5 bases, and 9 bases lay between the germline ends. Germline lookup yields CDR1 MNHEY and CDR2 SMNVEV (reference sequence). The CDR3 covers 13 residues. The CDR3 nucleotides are TGTGCCAGCAGTGTAGACAGGACCGGGGAGCTGTTTTTT. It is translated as CASSVDRTGELFF.

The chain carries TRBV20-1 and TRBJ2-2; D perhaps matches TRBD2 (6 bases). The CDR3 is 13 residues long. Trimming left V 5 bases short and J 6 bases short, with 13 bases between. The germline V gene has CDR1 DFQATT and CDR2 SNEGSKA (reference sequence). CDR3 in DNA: TGCAGTGCTGGAAACACGGGGGCCGGGGAGCTGTTTTTT. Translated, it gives CSAGNTGAGELFF.

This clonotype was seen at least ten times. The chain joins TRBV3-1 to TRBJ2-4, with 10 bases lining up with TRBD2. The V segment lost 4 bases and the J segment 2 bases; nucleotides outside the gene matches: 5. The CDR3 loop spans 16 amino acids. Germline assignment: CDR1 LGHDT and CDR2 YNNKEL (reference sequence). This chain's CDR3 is CASSLGTSVSKNIQYF. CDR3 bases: TGTGCCAGCAGCCTAGGGACTAGCGTTTCCAAAAACATTCAGTACTTC.

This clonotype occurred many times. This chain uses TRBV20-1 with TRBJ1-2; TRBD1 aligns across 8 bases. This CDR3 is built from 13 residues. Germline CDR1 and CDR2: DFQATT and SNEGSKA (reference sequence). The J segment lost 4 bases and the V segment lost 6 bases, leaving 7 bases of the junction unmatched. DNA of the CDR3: TGCAGTGCGAGGGACAGGCTCAGCTATGGCTACACCTTC. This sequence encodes CSARDRLSYGYTF.

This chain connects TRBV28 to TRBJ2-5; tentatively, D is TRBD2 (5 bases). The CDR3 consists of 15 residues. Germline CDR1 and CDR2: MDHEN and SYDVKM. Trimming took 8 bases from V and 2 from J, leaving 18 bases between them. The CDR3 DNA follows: TGTGCCAGCGGATGGAGAATTGGACTTCAAGAGACCCAGTACTTC. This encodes CASGWRIGLQETQYF.

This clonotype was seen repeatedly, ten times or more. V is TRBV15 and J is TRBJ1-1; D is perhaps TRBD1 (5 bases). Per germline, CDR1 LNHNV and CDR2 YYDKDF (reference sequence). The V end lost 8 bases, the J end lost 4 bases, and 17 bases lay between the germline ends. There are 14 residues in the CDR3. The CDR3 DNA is TGTGCCACCCATTCACAGGAACGGAGCACTGAAGCTTTCTTT. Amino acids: CATHSQERSTEAFF.

CDR3 region: CASSIQLVGEQFF. The CDR3 DNA reads as TGTGCCAGTAGTATACAGCTAGTAGGTGAGCAGTTCTTC. This sequence joins TRBV19 and TRBJ2-1, with D unresolved. From germline, CDR1 is LNHDA and CDR2 SQIVND (reference sequence). The CDR3 has 13 residues. The V gene lost 2 bases and the J gene lost 9 bases, with 11 bases spanning the gap. Full variable domain (remainder filled in from reference TRBV19 and TRBJ2-1): DGGITQSPKYLFRKEGQNVTLSCEQNLNHDAMYWYRQDPGQGLRLIYYSQIVNDFQKGDIAEGYSVSREKKESFPLTVTSAQKNPTAFYLCASSIQLVGEQFFGPGTRLTVL.

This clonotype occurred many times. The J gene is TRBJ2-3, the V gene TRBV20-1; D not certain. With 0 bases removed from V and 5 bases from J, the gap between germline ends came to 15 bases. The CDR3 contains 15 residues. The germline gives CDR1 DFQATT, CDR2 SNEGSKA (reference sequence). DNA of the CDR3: TGCAGTGCTAGAGATCCAACAGCAATGGGAGATACGCAGTATTTT. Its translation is CSARDPTAMGDTQYF.

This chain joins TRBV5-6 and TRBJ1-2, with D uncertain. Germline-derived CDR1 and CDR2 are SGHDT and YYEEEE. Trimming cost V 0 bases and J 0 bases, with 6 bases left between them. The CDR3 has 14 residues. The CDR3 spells CASSLEGSNYGYTF. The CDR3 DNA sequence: TGTGCCAGCAGCTTGGAGGGCTCTAACTATGGCTACACCTTC.

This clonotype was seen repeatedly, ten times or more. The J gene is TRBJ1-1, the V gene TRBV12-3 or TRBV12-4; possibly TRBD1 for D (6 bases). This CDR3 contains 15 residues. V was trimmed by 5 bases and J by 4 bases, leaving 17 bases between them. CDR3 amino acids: CASSTGHRDGTEAFF. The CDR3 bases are TGTGCCAGCAGTACCGGTCACAGGGATGGCACTGAAGCTTTCTTT.

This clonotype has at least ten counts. The CDR3 DNA reads TGTGCCAGCAGTTTTCCCCCCTTTTTTCGGGTGAACACTGAAGCTTTCTTT. It is translated as CASSFPPFFRVNTEAFF. The chain joins TRBV28 to TRBJ1-1; D remains unclear. This CDR3 contains 17 residues. V gave up 3 bases and J gave up 0 bases, with 17 bases separating them. The germline V gene has CDR1 MDHEN and CDR2 SYDVKM.

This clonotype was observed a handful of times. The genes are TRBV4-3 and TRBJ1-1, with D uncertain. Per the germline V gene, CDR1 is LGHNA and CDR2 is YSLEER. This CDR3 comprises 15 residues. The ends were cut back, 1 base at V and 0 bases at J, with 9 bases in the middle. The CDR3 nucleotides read TGCGCCAGCAGCCAAGTTCCGGGGATGAACACTGAAGCTTTCTTT. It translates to CASSQVPGMNTEAFF.